A selection of T cell receptor beta chains follows, all from one sample in a study of control samples from healthy donors and cancer patients. Assay: immunoSEQ multiplex PCR; the TCRdb copy retains only in-frame clones and omits some. The table includes about 80,000 clones, roughly 84% detected once. The material sequenced was blood. Receptors were obtained from a woman aged 45-65 years in good health. Each CDR3 is given with its conserved first and last residue. A D gene is named only where the DNA matches it firmly. Rows may omit the clone size; those that give it use once, few, many or a size class.

clone size	V gene	J gene	D gene	CDR3 DNA	CDR3 protein
-	TRBV25-1	TRBJ1-4	-	TGTGCCAGCAGTGAATATCACGGGTCGAGCGAAAAACTGTTTTTT	CASSEYHGSSEKLFF
-	TRBV6-5	TRBJ1-3	-	TGTGCCAGCGGAACGGATGCACAAAACACCATATATTTT	CASGTDAQNTIYF
-	TRBV6-5	TRBJ1-5	TRBD1	TGTGCCACCAAATTATACCGGGACAGCTATCAGCCCCAGCATTTT	CATKLYRDSYQPQHF
-	TRBV2	TRBJ2-1	-	TGTGCCAGCTCTAGGGGGTGGGACAATGAGCAGTTCTTC	CASSRGWDNEQFF
-	TRBV5-1	TRBJ2-3	-	TGCGCCAGCAGCCTAGGGAATACAGATACGCAGTATTTT	CASSLGNTDTQYF
-	TRBV19	TRBJ1-2	-	TGTGCCAGTAGTATGACGGAGGACTATGGCTACACCTTC	CASSMTEDYGYTF
-	TRBV27	TRBJ2-1	-	TGTGCCAGCAGTTCCTTTAATGAGCAGTTCTTC	CASSSFNEQFF
once	TRBV7-9	TRBJ2-1	TRBD2	TGTGCCAGCAGCTTACGACTAGCGGGGGGCGAGCAGTTCTTC	CASSLRLAGGEQFF
once	TRBV14	TRBJ1-6	-	TGTGCCAGCAGCCAAGATTCCCTGGGTACTTCACCCCTCCACTTT	CASSQDSLGTSPLHF
-	TRBV19	TRBJ1-2	-	TGTGCCAGTAGTATAGGGGGCAGGGACGGCGACACCTTC	CASSIGGRDGDTF
-	TRBV9	TRBJ1-1	-	TGTGCCAGCAGCTCAGAGGGGGGGAACACTGAAGCTTTCTTT	CASSSEGGNTEAFF
-	TRBV2	TRBJ1-1	-	TGTGCCAGCAGTGTAGGGGGGAACACTGAAGCTTTCTTT	CASSVGGNTEAFF
-	TRBV9	TRBJ1-6	-	TGTGCCAGCAGCGTAGGACTGAGTCTAGGACTTAATTCACCCCTCCACTTT	CASSVGLSLGLNSPLHF
-	TRBV4-1	TRBJ1-1	TRBD1	TGCGCCAGCAGCCAGGTACAGGGGTCCTCCTCGGGCACTGAAGCTTTCTTT	CASSQVQGSSSGTEAFF
-	TRBV5-4	TRBJ2-1	TRBD2	TGTGCCAGCAGCTATCCGGGACTAGCCTACAATGAGCAGTTCTTC	CASSYPGLAYNEQFF
-	TRBV19	TRBJ1-1	-	TGTGCCAGTAACCCGGGCACTAAGGCTGAAGCTTTCTTT	CASNPGTKAEAFF
-	TRBV2	TRBJ2-1	-	TGTGCCAGCAAGGACAGCTACAATGAGCAGTTCTTC	CASKDSYNEQFF
-	TRBV29-1	TRBJ1-1	-	TGCAGCGCAGAGAACACTGAAGCTTTCTTT	CSAENTEAFF
-	TRBV5-5	TRBJ1-4	-	TGTGCCAGCAGCTACGATGTGGGGCCTTTGGATGAAAAACTGTTTTTT	CASSYDVGPLDEKLFF
-	TRBV7-2	TRBJ2-5	-	TGTGCCAGCAGCTTTAACAGGGAAGAGACCCAGTACTTC	CASSFNREETQYF
-	TRBV9	TRBJ1-2	-	TGTGCCAGCAGCGTCGGCGTTGGGACACTCTATGGCTACACCTTC	CASSVGVGTLYGYTF
-	TRBV6-5	TRBJ2-7	TRBD1	TGTGCCAGCAGTAGACAGGGTTCCAAGACCTACGAGCAGTACTTC	CASSRQGSKTYEQYF
-	TRBV19	TRBJ1-4	-	TGTGCCAGTAGTATAGATACAGGGAATGAAAAACTGTTTTTT	CASSIDTGNEKLFF